This T cell receptor (beta chain) is drawn from a study of shared clonotypes between healthy human individuals. Study background: The composition of the donors was two women and a few men aged 18 to 49.

This CDR3 is built from 14 residues. The V gene lost 3 bases and the J gene lost 5 bases, with 13 bases spanning the gap. The germline V gene has CDR1 LNHDA and CDR2 SQIVND (reference sequence). The protocol was immunoSEQ multiplex PCR, while the TCRdb copy is restricted to in-frame clones and leaves out a portion. The repertoire has some 450,000 clones, roughly three quarters of them found once; the top ten carry more than 10%. Every donor, a Caucasian adult, lived in Nashville, Tennessee. Specimen: PBMCs. The receptor was isolated from a middle-aged woman in good health. Some clones in this sample may be carry-over from other donors' samples. The gene calls are TRBV19 and TRBJ1-1, with unresolved D. The CDR3 spells CASSIPGSWTEAFF. In DNA form, the CDR3 reads TGTGCCAGTAGTATCCCGGGCAGTTGGACTGAAGCTTTCTTT. Full variable domain (remainder filled in from reference TRBV19 and TRBJ1-1): DGGITQSPKYLFRKEGQNVTLSCEQNLNHDAMYWYRQDPGQGLRLIYYSQIVNDFQKGDIAEGYSVSREKKESFPLTVTSAQKNPTAFYLCASSIPGSWTEAFFGQGTRLTVV.